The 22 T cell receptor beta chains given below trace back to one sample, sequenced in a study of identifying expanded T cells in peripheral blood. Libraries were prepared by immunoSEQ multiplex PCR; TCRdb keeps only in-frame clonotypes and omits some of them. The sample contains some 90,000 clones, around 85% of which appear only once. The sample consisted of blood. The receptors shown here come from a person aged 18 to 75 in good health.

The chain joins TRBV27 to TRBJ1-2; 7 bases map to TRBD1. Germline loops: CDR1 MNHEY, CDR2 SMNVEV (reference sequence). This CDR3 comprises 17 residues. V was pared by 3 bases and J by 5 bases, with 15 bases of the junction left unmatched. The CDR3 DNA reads TGTGCCAGCAGTTTTGGTCGGAGGGCAGGGGGTGATTATGGCTACACCTTC. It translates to CASSFGRRAGGDYGYTF.

The chain's CDR3 is CASSYQQGNTIYF. The DNA for the CDR3 is TGTGCCAGCAGTTACCAACAGGGAAACACCATATATTTT. The chain combines TRBV6-5 with TRBJ1-3, with D uncertain. The CDR3 is made up of 13 amino acids. CDR1 and CDR2 from the germline V gene are MNHEY and SVGAGI. Trimming took 2 bases from V and 4 from J, leaving 6 bases between them.

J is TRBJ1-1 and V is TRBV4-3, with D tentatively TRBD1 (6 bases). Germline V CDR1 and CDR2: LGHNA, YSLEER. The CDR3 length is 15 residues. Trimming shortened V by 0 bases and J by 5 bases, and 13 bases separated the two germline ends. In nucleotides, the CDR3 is TGCGCCAGCAGCCAAGACCCAGGGAGGGGGACTGAAGCTTTCTTT. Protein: CASSQDPGRGTEAFF.

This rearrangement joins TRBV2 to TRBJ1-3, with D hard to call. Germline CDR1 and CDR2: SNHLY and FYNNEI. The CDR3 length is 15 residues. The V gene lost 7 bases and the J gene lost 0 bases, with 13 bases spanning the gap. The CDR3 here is CASKPRRGSGNTIYF. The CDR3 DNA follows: TGTGCCAGCAAACCCCGGCGGGGCTCTGGAAACACCATATATTTT.

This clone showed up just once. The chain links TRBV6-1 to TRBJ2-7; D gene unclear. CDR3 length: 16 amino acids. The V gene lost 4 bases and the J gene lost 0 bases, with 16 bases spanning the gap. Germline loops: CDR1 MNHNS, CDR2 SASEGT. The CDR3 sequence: CASSGRPTYPSYEQYF. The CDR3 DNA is TGTGCCAGCAGTGGGCGGCCGACTTATCCCTCCTACGAGCAGTACTTC.

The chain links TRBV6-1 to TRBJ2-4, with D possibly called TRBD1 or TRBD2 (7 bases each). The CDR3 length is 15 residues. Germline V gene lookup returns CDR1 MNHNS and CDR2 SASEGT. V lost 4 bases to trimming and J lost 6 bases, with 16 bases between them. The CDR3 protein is CASSGGGTVLNIQYF. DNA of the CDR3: TGTGCCAGCAGTGGGGGAGGGACAGTTTTAAACATTCAGTACTTC.

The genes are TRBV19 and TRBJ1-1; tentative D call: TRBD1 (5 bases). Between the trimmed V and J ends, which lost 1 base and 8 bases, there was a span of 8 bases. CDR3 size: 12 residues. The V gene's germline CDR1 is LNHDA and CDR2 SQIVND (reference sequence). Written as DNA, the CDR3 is TGTGCCAGTAGTATAGGCGGGGCCGAAGCTTTCTTT. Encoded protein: CASSIGGAEAFF.

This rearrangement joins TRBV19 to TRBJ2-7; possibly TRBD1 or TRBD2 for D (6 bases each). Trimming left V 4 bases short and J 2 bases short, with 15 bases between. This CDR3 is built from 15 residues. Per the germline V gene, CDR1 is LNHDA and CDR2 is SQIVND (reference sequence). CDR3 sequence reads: CASSTSGAGTYEQYF. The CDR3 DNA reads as TGTGCCAGTAGTACCTCGGGGGCGGGGACCTACGAGCAGTACTTC. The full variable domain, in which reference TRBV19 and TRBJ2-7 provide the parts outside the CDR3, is DGGITQSPKYLFRKEGQNVTLSCEQNLNHDAMYWYRQDPGQGLRLIYYSQIVNDFQKGDIAEGYSVSREKKESFPLTVTSAQKNPTAFYLCASSTSGAGTYEQYFGPGTRLTVT.

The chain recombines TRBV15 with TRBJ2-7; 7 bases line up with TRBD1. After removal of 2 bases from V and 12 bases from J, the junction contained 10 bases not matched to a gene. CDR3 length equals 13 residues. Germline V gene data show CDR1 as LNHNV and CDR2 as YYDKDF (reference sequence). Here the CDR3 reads CATSRNLDRAPYF. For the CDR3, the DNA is TGTGCCACCAGCAGAAACTTAGACAGGGCTCCGTACTTC. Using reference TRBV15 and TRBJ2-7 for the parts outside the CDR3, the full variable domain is DAMVIQNPRYQVTQFGKPVTLSCSQTLNHNVMYWYQQKSSQAPKLLFHYYDKDFNNEADTPDNFQSRRPNTSFCFLDIRSPGLGDTAMYLCATSRNLDRAPYFGPGTRLTVT.

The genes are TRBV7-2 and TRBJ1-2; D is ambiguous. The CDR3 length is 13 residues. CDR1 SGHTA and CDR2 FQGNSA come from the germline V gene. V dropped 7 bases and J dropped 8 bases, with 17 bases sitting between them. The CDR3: CASTVTRVDGYTF. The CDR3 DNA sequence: TGTGCCAGCACCGTCACGAGGGTTGACGGCTACACCTTC.

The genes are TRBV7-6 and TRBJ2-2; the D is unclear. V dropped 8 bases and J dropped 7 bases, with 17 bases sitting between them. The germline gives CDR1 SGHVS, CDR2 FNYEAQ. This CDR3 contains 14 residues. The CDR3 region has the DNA TGTGCCAGCGTTTCTTGGGGTGAAAGCGGGGAGCTGTTTTTT. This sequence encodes CASVSWGESGELFF. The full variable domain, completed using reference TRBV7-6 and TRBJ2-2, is GAGVSQSPRYKVTKRGQDVALRCDPISGHVSLYWYRQALGQGPEFLTYFNYEAQQDKSGLPNDRFSAERPEGSISTLTIQRTEQRDSAMYRCASVSWGESGELFFGEGSRLTVL.

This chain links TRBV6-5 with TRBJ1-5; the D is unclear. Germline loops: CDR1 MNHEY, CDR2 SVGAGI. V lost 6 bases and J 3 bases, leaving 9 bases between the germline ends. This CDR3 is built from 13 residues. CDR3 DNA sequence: TGTGCCAGCAGAATGACCACCAATCAGCCCCAGCATTTT. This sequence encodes CASRMTTNQPQHF.

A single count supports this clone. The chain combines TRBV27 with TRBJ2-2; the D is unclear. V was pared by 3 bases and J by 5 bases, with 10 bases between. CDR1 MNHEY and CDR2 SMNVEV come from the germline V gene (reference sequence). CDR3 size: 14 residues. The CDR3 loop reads CASSLLVGTGELFF. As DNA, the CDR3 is TGTGCCAGCAGTTTGCTAGTCGGGACCGGGGAGCTGTTTTTT.

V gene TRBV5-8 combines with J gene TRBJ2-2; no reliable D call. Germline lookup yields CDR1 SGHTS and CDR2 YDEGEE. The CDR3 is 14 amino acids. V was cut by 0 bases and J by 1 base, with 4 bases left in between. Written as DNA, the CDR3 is TGTGCCAGCAGCTTGGCGGAGAACACCGGGGAGCTGTTTTTT. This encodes CASSLAENTGELFF. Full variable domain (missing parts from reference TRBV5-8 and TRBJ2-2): EAGVTQSPTHLIKTRGQQATLRCSPISGHTSVYWYQQALGLGLQFLLWYDEGEERNRGNFPPRFSGRQFPNYSSELNVNALELEDSALYLCASSLAENTGELFFGEGSRLTVL.

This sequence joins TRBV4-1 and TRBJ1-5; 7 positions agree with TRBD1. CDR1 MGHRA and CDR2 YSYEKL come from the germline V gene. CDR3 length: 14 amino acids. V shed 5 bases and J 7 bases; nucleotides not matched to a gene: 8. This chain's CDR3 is CASSYGQAEQPQHF. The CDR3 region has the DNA TGCGCCAGCAGCTATGGACAGGCTGAACAGCCCCAGCATTTT.

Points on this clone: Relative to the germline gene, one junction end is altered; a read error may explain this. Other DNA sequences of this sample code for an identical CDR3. CDR3: CASSPRGQSAAFF. CDR3 DNA: TGCGCCAGCTCACCAAGAGGACAGTCCGCGGCTTTCTTT. J is TRBJ1-1 and V is TRBV18, with TRBD1 as a possible D gene (6 bases). Germline values: CDR1 KGHSH, CDR2 LQKENI. This CDR3 contains 13 residues.

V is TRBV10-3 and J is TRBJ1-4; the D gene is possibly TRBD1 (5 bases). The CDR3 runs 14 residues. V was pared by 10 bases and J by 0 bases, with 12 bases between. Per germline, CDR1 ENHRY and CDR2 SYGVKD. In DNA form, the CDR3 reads TGTGCCACAGCCGGGGGTGCAACTAATGAAAAACTGTTTTTT. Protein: CATAGGATNEKLFF.

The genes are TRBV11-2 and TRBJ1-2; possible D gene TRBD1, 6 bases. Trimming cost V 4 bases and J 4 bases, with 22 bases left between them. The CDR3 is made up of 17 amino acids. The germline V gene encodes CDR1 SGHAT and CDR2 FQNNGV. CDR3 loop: CASSSSRGRRSGYGYTF. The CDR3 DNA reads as TGTGCCAGCAGCTCTTCTCGGGGGCGCAGGTCCGGCTATGGCTACACCTTC.

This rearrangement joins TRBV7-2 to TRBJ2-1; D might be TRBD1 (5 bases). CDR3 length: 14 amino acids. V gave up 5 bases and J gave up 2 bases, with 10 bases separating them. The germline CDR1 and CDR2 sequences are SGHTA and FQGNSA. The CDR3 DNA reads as TGTGCCAGCAGCCGAGACAGTCCCTACAATGAGCAGTTCTTC. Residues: CASSRDSPYNEQFF.

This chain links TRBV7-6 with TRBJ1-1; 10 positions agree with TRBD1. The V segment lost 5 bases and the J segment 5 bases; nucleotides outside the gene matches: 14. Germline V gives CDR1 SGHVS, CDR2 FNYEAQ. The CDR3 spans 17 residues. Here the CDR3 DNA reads TGTGCCAGCAGCCAGGGACAGGGGATTCTGGAGGGAACTGAAGCTTTCTTT. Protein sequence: CASSQGQGILEGTEAFF. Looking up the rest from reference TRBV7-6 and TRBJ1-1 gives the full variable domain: GAGVSQSPRYKVTKRGQDVALRCDPISGHVSLYWYRQALGQGPEFLTYFNYEAQQDKSGLPNDRFSAERPEGSISTLTIQRTEQRDSAMYRCASSQGQGILEGTEAFFGQGTRLTVV.

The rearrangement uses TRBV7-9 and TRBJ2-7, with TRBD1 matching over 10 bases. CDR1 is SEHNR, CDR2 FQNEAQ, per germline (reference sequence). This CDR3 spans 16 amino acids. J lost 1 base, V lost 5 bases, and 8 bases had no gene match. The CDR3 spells CASSHTPGQGSYEQYF. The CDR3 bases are TGTGCCAGCAGCCACACCCCGGGACAGGGGTCCTACGAGCAGTACTTC. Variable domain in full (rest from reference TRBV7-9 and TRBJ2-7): DTGVSQNPRHKITKRGQNVTFRCDPISEHNRLYWYRQTLGQGPEFLTYFQNEAQLEKSRLLSDRFSAERPKGSFSTLEIQRTEQGDSAMYLCASSHTPGQGSYEQYFGPGTRLTVT.

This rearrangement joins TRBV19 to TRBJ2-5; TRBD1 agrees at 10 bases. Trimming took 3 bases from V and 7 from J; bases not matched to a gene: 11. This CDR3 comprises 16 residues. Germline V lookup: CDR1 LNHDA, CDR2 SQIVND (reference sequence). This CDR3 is CASSIEGTGASGTQYF. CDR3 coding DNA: TGTGCCAGTAGTATCGAGGGGACAGGGGCGTCTGGGACCCAGTACTTC.